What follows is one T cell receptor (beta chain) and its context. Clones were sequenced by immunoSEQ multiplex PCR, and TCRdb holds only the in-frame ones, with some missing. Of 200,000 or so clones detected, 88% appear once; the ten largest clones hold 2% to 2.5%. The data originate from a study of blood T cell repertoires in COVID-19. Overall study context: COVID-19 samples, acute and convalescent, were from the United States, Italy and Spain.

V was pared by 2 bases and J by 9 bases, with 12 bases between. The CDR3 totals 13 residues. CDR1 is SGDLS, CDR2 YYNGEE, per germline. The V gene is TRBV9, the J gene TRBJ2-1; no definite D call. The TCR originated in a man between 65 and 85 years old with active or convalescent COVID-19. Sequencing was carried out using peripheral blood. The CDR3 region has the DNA TGTGCCAGCAGCGTCGACATGACCCGTGAGCAGTTCTTC. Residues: CASSVDMTREQFF. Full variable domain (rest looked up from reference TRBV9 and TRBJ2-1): DSGVTQTPKHLITATGQRVTLRCSPRSGDLSVYWYQQSLDQGLQFLIQYYNGEERAKGNILERFSAQQFPDLHSELNLSSLELGDSALYFCASSVDMTREQFFGPGTRLTVL.